The 27 T cell receptor beta chains presented below share a single source sample, sequenced in a study of T-cell memory formation after mild COVID-19. TCRdb itself ran the 5' RACE reads through MiXCR, one entry per CDR3 protein. Of around 130,000 distinct CDR3 sequences listed, approximately 17% were seen once; the top ten hold 5% to 5.5%. The sequencing input was PBMCs or a T cell subset sorted from them (not recorded which). Receptors originate from a man in his late teens or twenties who had mild COVID-19 (a few samples of this study predate the infection). Cell type and time point are not known.

The chain carries TRBV4-2 and TRBJ1-2, with no clear D. The germline V gene encodes CDR1 LGHNA and CDR2 YNFKEQ. With 0 bases removed from V and 1 base from J, the gap between germline ends came to 6 bases. The CDR3 runs to 14 residues. DNA of the CDR3: TGTGCCAGCAGCCAAGATGAGCGTAACTATGGCTACACCTTC. Its translation: CASSQDERNYGYTF.

This clonotype came up a few times. The chain joins TRBV7-2 to TRBJ2-2; D might be TRBD2 (6 bases). Germline CDR1 reads SGHTA; CDR2 reads FQGNSA. This CDR3 spans 12 amino acids. V dropped 5 bases and J dropped 13 bases, with 14 bases sitting between them. The CDR3 here is CASSPLEGALFF. The CDR3 coding sequence is TGTGCCAGCAGCCCACTGGAGGGCGCGCTGTTTTTT.

This chain joins TRBV9 and TRBJ2-6; no reliable D call. The CDR3 contains 18 residues. The germline V gene encodes CDR1 SGDLS and CDR2 YYNGEE. Trimming left V 4 bases short and J 0 bases short, with 17 bases between. The CDR3 protein is CASSPQFAAHSGANVLTF. The CDR3 DNA reads TGTGCCAGCAGCCCTCAATTCGCAGCTCACTCTGGGGCCAACGTCCTGACTTTC.

The chain carries TRBV6-5 and TRBJ1-2, with 11 bases aligning to TRBD1. V was pared by 5 bases and J by 2 bases, with 1 base of the junction left unmatched. CDR3 length equals 14 residues. CDR1 and CDR2 from the germline V gene are MNHEY and SVGAGI. The CDR3 is CASSRDRGNYGYTF. CDR3 nucleotides: TGTGCCAGCAGTCGGGACAGGGGGAACTATGGCTACACCTTC.

This clonotype has a handful of counts. This chain links TRBV28 with TRBJ2-2, with 8 bases lining up with TRBD2. The CDR3 extends over 12 amino acids. Trimming cost V 9 bases and J 4 bases; bases outside gene matches: 1. Germline V gives CDR1 MDHEN, CDR2 SYDVKM. In nucleotides, the CDR3 is TGTGCCAGAAGCGGGGGCACCGGGGAGCTGTTTTTT. It yields the protein CARSGGTGELFF.

The chain couples TRBV3-1 to TRBJ2-5; D remains ambiguous. Germline-derived CDR1 and CDR2 are LGHDT and YNNKEL (reference sequence). The CDR3 is 13 residues long. Trimming took off 3 bases at V and 5 bases at J, with 10 bases between the two ends. Written as DNA, the CDR3 is TGTGCCAGCAGCCAGTCTAGACTGGAGACCCAGTACTTC. Protein product: CASSQSRLETQYF.

The chain uses TRBV14 and TRBJ2-5; D remains unclear. The length of the CDR3 is 15 residues. CDR1 is SGHDN, CDR2 FVKESK, per germline. V was clipped by 0 bases and J by 7 bases, with 15 bases between them. The CDR3 sequence: CASSQESLGKRTQYF. CDR3 DNA sequence: TGTGCCAGCAGCCAAGAATCGTTGGGGAAGAGGACCCAGTACTTC.

V and J are TRBV20-1 and TRBJ2-5; 7 bases agree with TRBD2. Germline loops: CDR1 DFQATT, CDR2 SNEGSKA (reference sequence). This CDR3 contains 13 residues. Trimming cost V 7 bases and J 1 base; bases outside gene matches: 6. CDR3 DNA sequence: TGCAGTGTCGGGACGGGGGGCCAAGAGACCCAGTACTTC. This encodes CSVGTGGQETQYF.

J is TRBJ1-6 and V is TRBV20-1; TRBD1 agrees at 8 bases. Trimming removed 6 bases from V and 9 bases from J; junction bases left unmatched: 7. The germline V gene has CDR1 DFQATT and CDR2 SNEGSKA (reference sequence). The CDR3 contains 13 residues. This chain's CDR3 is CSAPPGGGSPLHF. Here the CDR3 DNA reads TGCAGTGCCCCGCCAGGGGGCGGTTCACCCCTCCACTTT.

For the CDR3, the DNA is TGTGCCAGCAGCCGGACAGGGGGCCGGGAAAAACTGTTTTTT. Its protein is CASSRTGGREKLFF. This chain joins TRBV12-3 or TRBV12-4 and TRBJ1-4; 11 bases are a match to TRBD1. Trimming removed 6 bases from V and 8 bases from J; junction bases left unmatched: 5. The CDR3 has 14 residues.

This clonotype was picked up a small number of times. The V and J genes are TRBV7-2 and TRBJ1-2, with D perhaps matching TRBD1 (5 bases). This CDR3 comprises 12 residues. In germline, CDR1 is SGHTA, CDR2 FQGNSA. Deletions cut 3 bases from V and 6 bases from J, with 8 bases between. CDR3 sequence: CASSFRVDGYTF. CDR3 DNA sequence: TGTGCCAGCAGCTTCAGGGTGGATGGCTACACCTTC.

This clonotype has just a few counts. This chain uses TRBV7-7 with TRBJ2-5; D may be TRBD1 or TRBD2 (5 bases each). The germline CDR1 and CDR2 sequences are SSHAT and FNYEAQ (reference sequence). Trimming pared 1 base from V and 5 bases from J, leaving 17 bases between. The CDR3 length is 16 residues. CDR3 coding DNA: TGTGCCAGCAGCTTAGAGGTGCAGGGTGCGGGTGAGACCCAGTACTTC. It yields the protein CASSLEVQGAGETQYF.

The chain carries TRBV6-5 and TRBJ2-3; tentatively, D is TRBD2 (7 bases). Germline CDR1 reads MNHEY; CDR2 reads SVGAGI. The germline V and J ends were trimmed by 2 bases and 6 bases, with 15 bases remaining between them. The CDR3 loop spans 15 amino acids. CDR3 coding DNA: TGTGCCAGCAGTTACAGGGGGGGCCCATGGGATACGCAGTATTTT. Translation: CASSYRGGPWDTQYF.

This clonotype was seen a few times. The CDR3 nucleotides are TGCGCCAGCAGCTTGTGGCTGAACACCGGGGAGCTGTTTTTT. This sequence encodes CASSLWLNTGELFF. The gene calls are TRBV5-1 and TRBJ2-2, with no clear D. Germline-derived CDR1 and CDR2 are SGHRS and YFSETQ. CDR3 length: 14 residues. V was trimmed by 1 base and J by 1 base, leaving 5 bases between them.

The chain recombines TRBV20-1 with TRBJ2-7; D possibly uses TRBD1 or TRBD2 (5 bases each). V was shortened by 6 bases and J by 6 bases, with 15 bases between the two germline ends. Germline loops: CDR1 DFQATT, CDR2 SNEGSKA (reference sequence). This CDR3 spans 12 amino acids. The CDR3 spells CSAGTSGPEQYV. The CDR3 DNA reads TGCAGTGCGGGGACCTCAGGGCCCGAGCAGTACGTC.

This chain connects TRBV4-1 to TRBJ1-5; D possibly corresponds to TRBD1 (6 bases). Germline CDR1 reads MGHRA; CDR2 reads YSYEKL. The CDR3 is 15 residues long. The V end was cut by 1 base, the J end by 3 bases, with 10 bases between. CDR3 amino acids: CASSQGTVHNQPQHF. In DNA, the CDR3 is TGCGCCAGCAGCCAAGGGACAGTCCACAATCAGCCCCAGCATTTT.

The chain recombines TRBV2 with TRBJ2-3; D is possibly TRBD2 (6 bases). The CDR3 is 15 residues long. CDR1 and CDR2 (germline): SNHLY, FYNNEI. Between the trimmed V and J ends, which lost 5 bases and 0 bases, there was a span of 12 bases. The CDR3 reads CASSIPGGSTDTQYF. CDR3 nucleotide sequence: TGTGCCAGCAGTATTCCCGGGGGTAGCACAGATACGCAGTATTTT.

This clonotype was observed a few times. The chain recombines TRBV12-3 or TRBV12-4 with TRBJ1-5; D not certain. This CDR3 has 14 residues. The V end was cut by 7 bases, the J end by 6 bases, with 16 bases between. CDR3 nucleotides: TGTGCCAGCACCCGAGGGCAGGTGGGTCAGCCCCAGCATTTT. Amino acid sequence: CASTRGQVGQPQHF.

This clonotype turned up a few times. The genes are TRBV14 and TRBJ1-4; D is perhaps TRBD1 (5 bases). CDR1 and CDR2 from the germline V gene are SGHDN and FVKESK. Trimming pared 4 bases from V and 3 bases from J, leaving 18 bases between. The CDR3 is made up of 17 amino acids. This chain's CDR3 is CASSPGRPSGANEKLFF. The CDR3 region has the DNA TGTGCCAGCAGCCCGGGACGGCCTAGTGGGGCTAATGAAAAACTGTTTTTT.

This clonotype was seen ten or more times. The rearrangement joins TRBV5-1 to TRBJ2-3, with D possibly TRBD1 on 5 matching bases. CDR1 is SGHRS and CDR2 is YFSETQ in the germline V gene. This CDR3 is built from 15 residues. The V end was cut by 0 bases, the J end by 6 bases, with 14 bases between. CDR3 protein: CASSLGTPDGDTQYF. CDR3 DNA sequence: TGCGCCAGCAGCTTGGGGACACCCGATGGGGATACGCAGTATTTT. Full variable domain (remainder filled in from reference TRBV5-1 and TRBJ2-3): KAGVTQTPRYLIKTRGQQVTLSCSPISGHRSVSWYQQTPGQGLQFLFEYFSETQRNKGNFPGRFSGRQFSNSRSEMNVSTLELGDSALYLCASSLGTPDGDTQYFGPGTRLTVL.

In its sample, this clonotype was seen a few times. V usage is TRBV7-2 and J usage is TRBJ2-5; maybe TRBD1 (5 bases). This CDR3 region has 14 residues. The V gene lost 2 bases and the J gene lost 4 bases, with 11 bases spanning the gap. From germline, CDR1 is SGHTA and CDR2 FQGNSA. The CDR3 region is CASSLNGAGETQYF. The CDR3 DNA reads TGTGCCAGCAGCTTAAATGGGGCCGGAGAGACCCAGTACTTC. Full variable domain (outside the CDR3, taken from reference TRBV7-2 and TRBJ2-5): GAGVSQSPSNKVTEKGKDVELRCDPISGHTALYWYRQSLGQGLEFLIYFQGNSAPDKSGLPSDRFSAERTGGSVSTLTIQRTQQEDSAVYLCASSLNGAGETQYFGPGTRLLVL.

The rearrangement links TRBV4-3 to TRBJ2-6; D is perhaps TRBD1 (5 bases). Between the trimmed V and J ends, which lost 4 bases and 1 base, there was a span of 8 bases. From germline, CDR1 is LGHNA and CDR2 YSLEER. The CDR3 has 15 amino acids. CDR3 sequence: CASSLTGSGANVLTF. CDR3 nucleotides: TGCGCCAGCAGCCTCACAGGTTCTGGGGCCAACGTCCTGACTTTC.

This clonotype was seen a few times. The J gene is TRBJ2-3, the V gene TRBV11-2; a weak D match, TRBD1 (6 bases). Trimming removed 4 bases from V and 7 bases from J, with 15 bases in between. Germline assignment: CDR1 SGHAT and CDR2 FQNNGV. The CDR3 consists of 14 residues. As DNA, the CDR3 is TGTGCCAGCAGCTCGGTACTAGACAGGTATACGCAGTATTTT. Translated: CASSSVLDRYTQYF. Using reference TRBV11-2 and TRBJ2-3 for the parts outside the CDR3, the full variable domain is EAGVAQSPRYKIIEKRQSVAFWCNPISGHATLYWYQQILGQGPKLLIQFQNNGVVDDSQLPKDRFSAERLKGVDSTLKIQPAKLEDSAVYLCASSSVLDRYTQYFGPGTRLTVL.

This clonotype has more than one count but fewer than ten. The gene calls are TRBV12-3 or TRBV12-4 and TRBJ1-5; D unresolved. V shed 2 bases and J shed 7 bases, with 3 bases lying between them. CDR3 length: 11 residues. CDR3 bases: TGTGCCAGCAGTTTATCCCAGCCCCAGCATTTT. This encodes CASSLSQPQHF.

The chain links TRBV5-1 to TRBJ2-5; 9 positions match TRBD2. V was pared by 4 bases and J by 3 bases, with 1 base of the junction left unmatched. The germline gives CDR1 SGHRS, CDR2 YFSETQ. The CDR3 runs to 13 residues. The CDR3 nucleotides are TGCGCCAGCAGCGCGGGGGGGGAAGAGACCCAGTACTTC. This codes for CASSAGGEETQYF.

This clonotype came up a few times. The chain links TRBV28 to TRBJ1-1; D is unresolved. V was pared by 6 bases and J by 0 bases, with 8 bases between. CDR3 length equals 13 residues. CDR1 MDHEN and CDR2 SYDVKM come from the germline V gene. DNA for the CDR3: TGTGCCAGCAGCCCAGCGGTGAACACTGAAGCTTTCTTT. This encodes CASSPAVNTEAFF.

Only a few counts were recorded for this clonotype. CDR3: CASSPQPRGKTGELFF. The DNA for the CDR3 is TGTGCCAGCAGCCCGCAGCCCCGGGGAAAGACCGGGGAGCTGTTTTTT. This chain uses TRBV11-2 with TRBJ2-2; TRBD2 is a possible D gene (5 bases). CDR1 and CDR2 from the germline V gene are SGHAT and FQNNGV. Trimming left V 5 bases short and J 5 bases short, with 18 bases between. CDR3 length: 16 amino acids.